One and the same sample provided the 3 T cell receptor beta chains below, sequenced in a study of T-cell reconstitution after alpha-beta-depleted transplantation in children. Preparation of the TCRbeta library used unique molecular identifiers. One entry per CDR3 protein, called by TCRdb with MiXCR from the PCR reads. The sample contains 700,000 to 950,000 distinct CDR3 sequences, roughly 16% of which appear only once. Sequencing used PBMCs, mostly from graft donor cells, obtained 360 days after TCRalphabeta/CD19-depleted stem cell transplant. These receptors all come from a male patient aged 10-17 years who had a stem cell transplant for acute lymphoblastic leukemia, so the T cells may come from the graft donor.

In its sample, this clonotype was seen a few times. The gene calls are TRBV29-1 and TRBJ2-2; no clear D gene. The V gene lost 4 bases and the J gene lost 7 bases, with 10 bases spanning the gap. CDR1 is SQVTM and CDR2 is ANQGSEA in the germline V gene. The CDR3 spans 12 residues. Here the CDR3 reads CSVAQPRGELFF. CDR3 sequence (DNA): TGCAGCGTTGCCCAACCCCGCGGGGAGCTGTTTTTT.

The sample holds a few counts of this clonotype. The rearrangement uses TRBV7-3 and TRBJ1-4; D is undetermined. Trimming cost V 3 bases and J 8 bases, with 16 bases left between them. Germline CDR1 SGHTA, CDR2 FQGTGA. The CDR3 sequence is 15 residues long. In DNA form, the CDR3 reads TGTGCCAGCAGCTTTCTAGGCCCAGCGGAGGAAAAACTGTTTTTT. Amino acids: CASSFLGPAEEKLFF.

DNA for the CDR3: TGTGCCAGTAGTATAGACCAAACCTCCTACAATGAGCAGTTCTTC. This sequence encodes CASSIDQTSYNEQFF. This sequence joins TRBV19 and TRBJ2-1; no reliable D call. V was trimmed by 0 bases and J by 0 bases, leaving 6 bases between them. This CDR3 has 15 residues. Germline assignment: CDR1 LNHDA and CDR2 SQIVND (reference sequence). Full variable domain (missing parts from reference TRBV19 and TRBJ2-1): DGGITQSPKYLFRKEGQNVTLSCEQNLNHDAMYWYRQDPGQGLRLIYYSQIVNDFQKGDIAEGYSVSREKKESFPLTVTSAQKNPTAFYLCASSIDQTSYNEQFFGPGTRLTVL.